These T cell receptor beta chains were read from a single sample in a study of blood T cell repertoires in COVID-19. The protocol was immunoSEQ multiplex PCR, while the TCRdb copy is restricted to in-frame clones and leaves out a portion. There are over 200,000 clones in the sample; roughly four fifths occur only once, and about 2% lies in the top ten. The sample consisted of PBMCs or T cells enriched from blood (not recorded which). Receptor source: a man aged 55 to 70 who had recovered from COVID-19. CDR3s include the opening cysteine and the closing phenylalanine or tryptophan. A D gene is named only where the DNA matches it firmly.

D gene	V gene	J gene	CDR3 protein	CDR3 DNA
TRBD2	TRBV4-1	TRBJ2-7	CASSQGLAGDRYEQYF	TGCGCCAGCAGCCAAGGCTTAGCGGGGGATAGATACGAGCAGTACTTC
TRBD1	TRBV12-5	TRBJ1-5	CASGSQGAIQPQHF	TGTGCTAGTGGGTCACAGGGGGCTATTCAGCCCCAGCATTTT
-	TRBV19	TRBJ1-4	CASSSEWANEKLFF	TGTGCCAGTAGTTCGGAGTGGGCTAATGAAAAACTGTTTTTT
-	TRBV20-1	TRBJ1-3	CSARVQNTIYF	TGCAGTGCTAGAGTTCAAAACACCATATATTTT
-	TRBV5-1	TRBJ2-2	CASRRGRPNENTGELFF	TGCGCCAGCAGGCGAGGGCGACCTAACGAGAACACCGGGGAGCTGTTTTTT
TRBD1	TRBV6-1	TRBJ1-1	CASSETGHTEAFF	TGTGCCAGCAGTGAGACAGGGCACACTGAAGCTTTCTTT
TRBD1	TRBV19	TRBJ1-5	CASSTTGRSGGQPQHF	TGTGCCAGTAGTACGACAGGGAGGAGCGGTGGTCAGCCCCAGCATTTT
TRBD1	TRBV5-1	TRBJ2-2	CASSLDRGRTGELFF	TGCGCCAGCAGCTTGGACAGGGGGCGGACCGGGGAGCTGTTTTTT
TRBD2	TRBV4-3	TRBJ2-3	CASSQSIAGEVRDTQYF	TGCGCCAGCAGCCAATCCATAGCGGGGGAGGTTCGTGATACGCAGTATTTT
-	TRBV18	TRBJ1-3	CASSPDGLSTIYF	TGTGCCAGCTCACCGGACGGACTCTCCACCATATATTTT
-	TRBV10-3	TRBJ1-1	CAISDLGTYTEAFF	TGTGCCATCAGTGATTTGGGGACTTACACTGAAGCTTTCTTT
-	TRBV5-1	TRBJ2-2	CASSLASGANGAGELFF	TGCGCCAGCAGCTTGGCCAGCGGAGCTAATGGGGCCGGGGAGCTGTTTTTT
-	TRBV7-9	TRBJ1-2	CASSLGTIYGYTF	TGTGCCAGCAGCTTAGGGACAATCTATGGCTACACCTTC
-	TRBV20-1	TRBJ2-1	CSAAPDNEQFF	TGCAGTGCTGCACCGGACAATGAGCAGTTCTTC
TRBD2	TRBV3-1/TRBV3-2	TRBJ2-7	CASSQLAGAPEVQYF	TGTGCCAGCAGCCAGCTAGCGGGGGCCCCGGAGGTGCAGTACTTC
TRBD2	TRBV19	TRBJ2-3	CASSGLAGGSNTQYF	TGTGCCAGTAGCGGACTAGCGGGGGGGTCAAATACGCAGTATTTT
-	TRBV7-8	TRBJ1-6	CASSPRDYNSPLHF	TGTGCCAGCAGCCCCCGGGACTATAATTCACCCCTCCACTTT
-	TRBV11-3	TRBJ2-2	CASSLSRYTGELFF	TGTGCCAGCAGCTTATCACGGTACACCGGGGAGCTGTTTTTT
TRBD2	TRBV6-5	TRBJ2-1	CASKGGGATAEQFF	TGTGCCAGCAAGGGCGGGGGGGCCACCGCTGAGCAGTTCTTC
TRBD2	TRBV5-1	TRBJ2-5	CASSPNGGAGQETQYF	TGCGCCAGCAGCCCGAACGGGGGGGCGGGCCAAGAGACCCAGTACTTC